This T cell receptor beta chain comes out of a study of T cell repertoires in cytomegalovirus infection. Whole-study findings and limits: HLA-C-restricted CMV-specific TCR beta clonotypes were dominant in the ex vivo response. Public TCR beta family frequency separated CMV-and-HLA carriers, including in an independent cohort.

This clonotype was found a few times. Its antigen remains unknown. Using its own MiXCR run on the reads, TCRdb lists one record per CDR3 protein. The table has 150,000 to 200,000 distinct CDR3 sequences, roughly a fifth seen once. Losses at the gene ends were 1 base for V and 7 bases for J; bases not matched to a gene: 5. The CDR3 is 15 residues long. Germline values: CDR1 SGHRS, CDR2 YFSETQ. This chain joins TRBV5-1 and TRBJ2-1; 10 bases fit TRBD2. Sequencing used PBMCs. This receptor was obtained from a human donor in good health (CMV status not recorded). Some clones in this sample may be carry-over from other donors' samples. The DNA of the CDR3 is TGCGCCAGCAGCTTGAGCGGGGGGGCCGTGAATGAGCAGTTCTTC. Residues: CASSLSGGAVNEQFF.